The following is a TCR beta chain sequence with its context. Its target is not known. This record belongs to a study of T cell repertoires in cytomegalovirus infection. Study at large: Epitope selection comprised recently identified HLA-C-restricted CMV epitopes and well-studied HLA-B-restricted CMV epitopes. CMV infection and matching HLA type were both indicated by public TCR beta signatures.

The study, taken as a whole, reports: Dominating the ex vivo response were TCR beta clonotypes that were CMV-specific and HLA-C-restricted. Carriage of CMV together with the relevant HLA was identifiable through cumulative public TCR beta family frequency.

This CDR3 has 15 amino acids. V lost 8 bases and J lost 2, with 17 bases in between. CDR1 and CDR2 from the germline V gene are LNHDA and SQIVND (reference sequence). TCRdb re-analysed the reads in MiXCR, keeping a single row per CDR3 protein. The sample consists of a few hundred thousand distinct CDR3 sequences, roughly 43% of them appearing once. The sequenced sample was cultured PBMCs, obtained from culture after CMV antigen stimulation. This TCR came from a human donor in good health (CMV status not recorded). Some clones in this sample may be carry-over from other donors' samples. The chain couples TRBV19 to TRBJ2-3; TRBD1 might be the D (6 bases). This chain's CDR3 is CASSLTGRATDTQYF. As DNA, the CDR3 is TGTGCCAGTTCCTTAACAGGGAGAGCCACAGATACGCAGTATTTT.